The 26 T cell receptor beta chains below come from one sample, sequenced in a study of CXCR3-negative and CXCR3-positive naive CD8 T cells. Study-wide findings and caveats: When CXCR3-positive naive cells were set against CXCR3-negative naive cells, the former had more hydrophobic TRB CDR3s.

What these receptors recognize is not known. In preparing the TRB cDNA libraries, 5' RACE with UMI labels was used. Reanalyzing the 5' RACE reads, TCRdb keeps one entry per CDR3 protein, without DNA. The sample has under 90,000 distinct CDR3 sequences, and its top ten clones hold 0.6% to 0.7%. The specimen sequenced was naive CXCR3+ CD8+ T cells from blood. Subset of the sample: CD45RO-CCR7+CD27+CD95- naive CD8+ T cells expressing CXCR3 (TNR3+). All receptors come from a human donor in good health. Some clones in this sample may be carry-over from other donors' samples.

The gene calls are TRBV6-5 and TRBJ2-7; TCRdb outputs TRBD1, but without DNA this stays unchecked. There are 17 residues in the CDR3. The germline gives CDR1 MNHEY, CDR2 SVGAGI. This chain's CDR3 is CASSSYPPERTGVEQYF.

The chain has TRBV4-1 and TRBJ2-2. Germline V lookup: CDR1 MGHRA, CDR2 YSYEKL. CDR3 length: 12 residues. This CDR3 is CASSRRPGELFF.

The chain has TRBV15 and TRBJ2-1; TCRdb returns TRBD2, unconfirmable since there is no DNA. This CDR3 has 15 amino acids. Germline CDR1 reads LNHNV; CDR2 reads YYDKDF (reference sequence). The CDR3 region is CATSTRGGTFNEQFF.

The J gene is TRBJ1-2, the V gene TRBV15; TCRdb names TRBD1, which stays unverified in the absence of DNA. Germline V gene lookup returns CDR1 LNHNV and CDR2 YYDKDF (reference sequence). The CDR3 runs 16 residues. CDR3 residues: CATSRESRQDLYGYTF.

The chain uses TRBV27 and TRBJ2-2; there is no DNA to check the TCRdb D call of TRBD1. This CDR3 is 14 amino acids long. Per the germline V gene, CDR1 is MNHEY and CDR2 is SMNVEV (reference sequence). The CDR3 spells CASSGRQGAGELFF.

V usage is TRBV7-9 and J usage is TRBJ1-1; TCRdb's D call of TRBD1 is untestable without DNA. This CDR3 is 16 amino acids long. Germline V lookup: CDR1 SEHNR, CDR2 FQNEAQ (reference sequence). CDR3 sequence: CASSLMPGGMNTEAFF.

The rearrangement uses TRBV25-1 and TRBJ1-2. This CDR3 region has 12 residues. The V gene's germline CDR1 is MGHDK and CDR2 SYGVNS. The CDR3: CASSASSLGYTF.

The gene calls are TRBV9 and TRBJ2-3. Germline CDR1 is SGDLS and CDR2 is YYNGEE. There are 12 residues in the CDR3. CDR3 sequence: CASSVDSGTQYF.

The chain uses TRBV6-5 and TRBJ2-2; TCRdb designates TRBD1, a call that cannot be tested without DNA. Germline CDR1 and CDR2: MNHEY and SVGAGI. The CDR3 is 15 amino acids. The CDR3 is CASSYTGGNTGELLF.

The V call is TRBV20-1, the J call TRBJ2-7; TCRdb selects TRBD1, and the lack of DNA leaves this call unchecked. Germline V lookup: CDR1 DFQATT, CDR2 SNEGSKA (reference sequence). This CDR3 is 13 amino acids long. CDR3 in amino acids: CSARITGDYEQYF.

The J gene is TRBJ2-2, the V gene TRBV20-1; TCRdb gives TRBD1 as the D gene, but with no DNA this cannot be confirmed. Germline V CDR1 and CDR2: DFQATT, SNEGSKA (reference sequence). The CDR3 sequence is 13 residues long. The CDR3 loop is CSYRVANTGELFF.

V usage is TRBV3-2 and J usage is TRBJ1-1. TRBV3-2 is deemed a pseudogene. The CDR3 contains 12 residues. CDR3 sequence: CASSQWRTEAFF.

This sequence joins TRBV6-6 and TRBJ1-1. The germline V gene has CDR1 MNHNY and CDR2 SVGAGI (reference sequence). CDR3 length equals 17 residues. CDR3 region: CASSYSIQRGGSTEAFF.

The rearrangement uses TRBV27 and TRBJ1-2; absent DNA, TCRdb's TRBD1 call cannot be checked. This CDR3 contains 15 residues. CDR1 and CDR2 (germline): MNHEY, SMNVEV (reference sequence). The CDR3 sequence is CASSLGTGFPYGYTF.

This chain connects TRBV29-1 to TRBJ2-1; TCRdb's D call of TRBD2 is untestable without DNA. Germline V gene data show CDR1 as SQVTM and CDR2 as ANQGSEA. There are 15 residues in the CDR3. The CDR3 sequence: CSGLGLAETYNEQFF.

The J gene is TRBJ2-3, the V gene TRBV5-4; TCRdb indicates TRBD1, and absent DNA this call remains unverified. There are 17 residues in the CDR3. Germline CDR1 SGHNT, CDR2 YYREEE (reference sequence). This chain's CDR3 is CASSLGVRDKETDTQYF.

CDR3 region: CSARVVGTEVHEQFF. The rearrangement links TRBV20-1 to TRBJ2-1; without DNA, the TCRdb call of TRBD1 cannot be checked. The germline CDR1 and CDR2 sequences are DFQATT and SNEGSKA (reference sequence). The CDR3 length is 15 residues.

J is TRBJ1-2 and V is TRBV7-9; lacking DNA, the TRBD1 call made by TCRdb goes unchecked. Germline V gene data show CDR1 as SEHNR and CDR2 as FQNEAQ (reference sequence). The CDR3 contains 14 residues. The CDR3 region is CASRPGALDYGYTF.

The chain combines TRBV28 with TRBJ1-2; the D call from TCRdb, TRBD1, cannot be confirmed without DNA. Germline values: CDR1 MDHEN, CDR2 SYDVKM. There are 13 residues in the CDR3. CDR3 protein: CASSWDNSYGYTF.

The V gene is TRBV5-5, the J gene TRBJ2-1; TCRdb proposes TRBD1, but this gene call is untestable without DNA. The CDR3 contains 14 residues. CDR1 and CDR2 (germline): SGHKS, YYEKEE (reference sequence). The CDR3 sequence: CASSTPGQGNEQFF. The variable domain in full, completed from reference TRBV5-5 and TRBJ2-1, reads DAGVTQSPTHLIKTRGQQVTLRCSPISGHKSVSWYQQVLGQGPQFIFQYYEKEERGRGNFPDRFSARQFPNYSSELNVNALLLGDSALYLCASSTPGQGNEQFFGPGTRLTVL.

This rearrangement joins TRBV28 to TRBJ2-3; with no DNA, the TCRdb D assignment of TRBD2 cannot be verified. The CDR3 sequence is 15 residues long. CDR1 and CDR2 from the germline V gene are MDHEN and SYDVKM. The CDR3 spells CASSYSGGAADTQYF.

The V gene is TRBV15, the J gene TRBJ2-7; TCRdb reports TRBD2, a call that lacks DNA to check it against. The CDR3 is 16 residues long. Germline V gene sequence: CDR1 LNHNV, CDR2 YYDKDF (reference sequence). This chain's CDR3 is CATSSLAGGPPYEQYF. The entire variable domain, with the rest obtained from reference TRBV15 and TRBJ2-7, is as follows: DAMVIQNPRYQVTQFGKPVTLSCSQTLNHNVMYWYQQKSSQAPKLLFHYYDKDFNNEADTPDNFQSRRPNTSFCFLDIRSPGLGDTAMYLCATSSLAGGPPYEQYFGPGTRLTVT.

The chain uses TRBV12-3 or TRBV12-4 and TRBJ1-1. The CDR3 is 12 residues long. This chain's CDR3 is CASSPSQWEAFF.

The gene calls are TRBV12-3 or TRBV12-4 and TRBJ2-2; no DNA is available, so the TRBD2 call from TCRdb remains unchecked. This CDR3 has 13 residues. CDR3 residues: CASSPPAPGELFF.

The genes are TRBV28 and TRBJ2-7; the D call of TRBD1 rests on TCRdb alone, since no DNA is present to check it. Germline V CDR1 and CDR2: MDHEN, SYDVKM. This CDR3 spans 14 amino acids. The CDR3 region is CASLAGAGVDEQYF. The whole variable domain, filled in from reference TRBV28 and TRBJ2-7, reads DVKVTQSSRYLVKRTGEKVFLECVQDMDHENMFWYRQDPGLGLRLIYFSYDVKMKEKGDIPEGYSVSREKKERFSLILESASTNQTSMYLCASLAGAGVDEQYFGPGTRLTVT.

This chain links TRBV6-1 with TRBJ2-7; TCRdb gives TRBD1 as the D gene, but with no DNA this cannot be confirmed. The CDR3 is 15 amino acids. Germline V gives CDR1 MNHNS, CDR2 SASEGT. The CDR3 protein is CASNELGDTDYEQYF.